This T cell receptor (beta chain) was recorded in a study of memory CD4+ T cells and cytomegalovirus serostatus. With regard to this clone: Its target is unknown.

The sort gate was single viable CD3+CD4+CD8-CD45RO+ cells for memory CD4+ T cells. The CDR3 extends over 14 amino acids. J lost 11 bases, V lost 3 bases, and 10 bases had no gene match. CDR1 and CDR2 (germline): LNHNV, YYDKDF (reference sequence). The data were produced by immunoSEQ multiplex PCR, yet TCRdb's version contains in-frame clones alone and is incomplete. The sample has about 82,000 clones, over 80% seen once. Study-level results: The CMV-associated TCR signature appears largely within the CD4+ memory repertoire. 67 of 164 known CMV-associated TCRbeta sequences appeared in CD4+ memory.

Sequenced input: memory CD4+ T cells from blood. The chain recombines TRBV15 with TRBJ1-1; 9 nucleotides align to TRBD1. The receptor's source is an adult in good health and CMV-seronegative. CDR3 region: CATSRGETGGLAFF. In DNA, the CDR3 is TGTGCCACCAGCAGGGGGGAGACAGGGGGATTGGCTTTCTTT. The full variable domain, with the rest looked up from reference TRBV15 and TRBJ1-1, is DAMVIQNPRYQVTQFGKPVTLSCSQTLNHNVMYWYQQKSSQAPKLLFHYYDKDFNNEADTPDNFQSRRPNTSFCFLDIRSPGLGDTAMYLCATSRGETGGLAFFGQGTRLTVV.